The source of this T cell receptor beta chain is a study of T cell responses to AZD1222 COVID-19 vaccine. TCRdb's table, derived via immunoSEQ multiplex PCR, lists solely in-frame clones and lacks some. This table has some 160,000 clones, approximately 91% appearing once. The specimen comprised peripheral blood, sampled 28 days after the second AZD1222 dose. The source of this sequence is an adult who received the AZD1222 COVID-19 vaccine.

The CDR3, as DNA: TGTGCCAGCAGTTCGAACCCACGGGGGGGCACTGAAGCTTTCTTT. Encoded protein: CASSSNPRGGTEAFF. J is TRBJ1-1 and V is TRBV25-1, with D possibly matching TRBD1 (5 bases). The CDR3 contains 15 residues. The V end lost 5 bases, the J end lost 4 bases, and 17 bases lay between the germline ends. Looked up from germline, CDR1 is MGHDK and CDR2 is SYGVNS.